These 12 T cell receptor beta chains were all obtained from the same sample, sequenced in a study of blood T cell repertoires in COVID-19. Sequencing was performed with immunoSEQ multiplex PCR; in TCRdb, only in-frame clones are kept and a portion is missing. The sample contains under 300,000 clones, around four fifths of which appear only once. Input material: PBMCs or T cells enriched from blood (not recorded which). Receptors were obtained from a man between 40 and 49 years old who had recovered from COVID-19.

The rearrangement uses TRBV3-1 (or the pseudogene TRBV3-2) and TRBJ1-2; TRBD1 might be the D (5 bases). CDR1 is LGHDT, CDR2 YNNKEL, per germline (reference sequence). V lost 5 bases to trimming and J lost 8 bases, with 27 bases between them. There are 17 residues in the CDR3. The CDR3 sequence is CASSTQGLAGGSGGYTF. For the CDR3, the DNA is TGTGCCAGCAGCACCCAAGGACTGGCGGGGGGGTCCGGCGGCTACACCTTC.

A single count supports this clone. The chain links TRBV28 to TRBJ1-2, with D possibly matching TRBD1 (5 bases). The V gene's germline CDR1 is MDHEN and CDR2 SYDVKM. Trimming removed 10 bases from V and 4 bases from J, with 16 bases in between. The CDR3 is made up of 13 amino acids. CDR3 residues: CATQEDSSYGYTF. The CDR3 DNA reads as TGTGCCACCCAAGAAGACAGTTCCTATGGCTACACCTTC.

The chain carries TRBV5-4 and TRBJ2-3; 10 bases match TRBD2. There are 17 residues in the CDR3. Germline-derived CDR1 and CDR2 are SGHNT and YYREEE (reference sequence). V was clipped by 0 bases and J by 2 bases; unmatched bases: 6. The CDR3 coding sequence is TGTGCCAGCAGCTTGGTCCCTAGCGGGGGCCCCACAGATACGCAGTATTTT. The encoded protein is CASSLVPSGGPTDTQYF.

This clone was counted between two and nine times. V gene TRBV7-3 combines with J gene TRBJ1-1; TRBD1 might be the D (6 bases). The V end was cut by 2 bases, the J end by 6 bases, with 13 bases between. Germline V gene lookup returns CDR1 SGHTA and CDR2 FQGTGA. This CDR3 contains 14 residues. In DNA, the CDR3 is TGTGCCAGCAGCTTAGGGGGCTGGGGCGCTGAAGCTTTCTTT. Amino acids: CASSLGGWGAEAFF.

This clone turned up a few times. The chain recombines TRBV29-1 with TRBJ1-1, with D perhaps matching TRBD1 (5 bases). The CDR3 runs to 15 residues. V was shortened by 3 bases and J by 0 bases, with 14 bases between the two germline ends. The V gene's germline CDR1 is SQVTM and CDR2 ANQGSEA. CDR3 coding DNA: TGCAGCGTTGATCCAGGGCAGACAATGAACACTGAAGCTTTCTTT. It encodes CSVDPGQTMNTEAFF.

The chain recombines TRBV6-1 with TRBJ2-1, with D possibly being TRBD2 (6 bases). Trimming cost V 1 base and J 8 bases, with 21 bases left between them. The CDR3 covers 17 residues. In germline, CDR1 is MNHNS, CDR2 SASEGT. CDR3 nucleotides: TGTGCCAGCAGTGAAGTCGATCGGGGGATGTCCGATTATGAGCAGTTCTTC. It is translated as CASSEVDRGMSDYEQFF.

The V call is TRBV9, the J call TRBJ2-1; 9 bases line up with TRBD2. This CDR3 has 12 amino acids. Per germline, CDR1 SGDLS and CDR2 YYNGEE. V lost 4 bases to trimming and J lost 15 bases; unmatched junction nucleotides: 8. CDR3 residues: CASSPERGERFF. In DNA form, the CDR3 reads TGTGCCAGCAGCCCAGAGCGGGGGGAACGGTTCTTC.

In nucleotides, the CDR3 is TGTGCCAGCGTCGTTGGCCTAATTGGGGCCACAGATACGCAGTATTTT. This codes for CASVVGLIGATDTQYF. The gene calls are TRBV28 and TRBJ2-3; D is possibly TRBD1 (5 bases). The germline V gene encodes CDR1 MDHEN and CDR2 SYDVKM. The CDR3 contains 16 residues. V shed 8 bases and J shed 2 bases, with 20 bases lying between them.

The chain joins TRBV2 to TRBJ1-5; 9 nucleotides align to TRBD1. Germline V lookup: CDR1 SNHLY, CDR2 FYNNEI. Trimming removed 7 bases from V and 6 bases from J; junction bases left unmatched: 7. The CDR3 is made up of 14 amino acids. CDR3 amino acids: CASIETGGTQPQHF. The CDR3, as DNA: TGTGCCAGCATCGAGACAGGGGGTACTCAGCCCCAGCATTTT.

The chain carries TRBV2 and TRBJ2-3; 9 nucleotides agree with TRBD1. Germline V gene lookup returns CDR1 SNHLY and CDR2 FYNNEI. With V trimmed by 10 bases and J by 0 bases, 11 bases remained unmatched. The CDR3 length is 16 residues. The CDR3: CATRDRALRSTDTQYF. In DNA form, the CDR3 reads TGTGCCACCCGGGACAGGGCTTTGAGGAGCACAGATACGCAGTATTTT.

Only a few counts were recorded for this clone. The CDR3 region has the DNA TGTGCCAGCGCGAAGGGGGAGTATGGGGAGCTGTTTTTT. It translates to CASAKGEYGELFF. V usage is TRBV6-6 and J usage is TRBJ2-2; D possibly corresponds to TRBD1 (6 bases). This CDR3 region has 13 residues. Trimming left V 8 bases short and J 8 bases short, with 15 bases between. In germline, CDR1 is MNHNY, CDR2 SVGAGI (reference sequence).

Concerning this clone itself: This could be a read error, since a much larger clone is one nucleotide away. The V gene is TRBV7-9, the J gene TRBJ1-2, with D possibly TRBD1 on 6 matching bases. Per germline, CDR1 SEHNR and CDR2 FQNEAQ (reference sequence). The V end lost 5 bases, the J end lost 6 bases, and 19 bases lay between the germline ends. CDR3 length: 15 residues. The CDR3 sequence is CASSLRDKGLDGYTF. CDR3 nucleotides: TGTGCCAGCAGCCTCCGGGACAAGGGGCTGGATGGCTACACCTTC. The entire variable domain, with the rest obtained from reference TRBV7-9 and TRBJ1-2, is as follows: DTGVSQNPRHKITKRGQNVTFRCDPISEHNRLYWYRQTLGQGPEFLTYFQNEAQLEKSRLLSDRFSAERPKGSFSTLEIQRTEQGDSAMYLCASSLRDKGLDGYTFGSGTRLTVV.